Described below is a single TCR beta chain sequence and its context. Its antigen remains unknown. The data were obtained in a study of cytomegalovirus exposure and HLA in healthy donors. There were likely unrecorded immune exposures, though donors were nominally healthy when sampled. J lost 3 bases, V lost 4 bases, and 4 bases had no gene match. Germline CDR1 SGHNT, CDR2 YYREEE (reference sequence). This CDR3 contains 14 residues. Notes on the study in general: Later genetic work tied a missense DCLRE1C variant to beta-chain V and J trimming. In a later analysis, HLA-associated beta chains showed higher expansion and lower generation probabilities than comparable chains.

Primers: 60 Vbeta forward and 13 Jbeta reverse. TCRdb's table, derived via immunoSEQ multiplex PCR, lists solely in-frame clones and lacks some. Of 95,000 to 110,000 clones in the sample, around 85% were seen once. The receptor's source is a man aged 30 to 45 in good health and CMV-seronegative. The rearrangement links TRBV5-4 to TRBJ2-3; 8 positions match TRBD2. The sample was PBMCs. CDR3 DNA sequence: TGTGCCAGCAGCCGCGGGGGGACTACAGATACGCAGTATTTT. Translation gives CASSRGGTTDTQYF.